The 27 T cell receptor beta chains reported below all come from one sample, sequenced in a study of shared clonotypes between healthy human individuals. Method: immunoSEQ multiplex PCR; TCRdb's copy keeps in-frame clones and lacks some. The profile covers some 470,000 clones, with approximately 80% appearing a single time and about an eighth taken by the ten largest. Sequencing was performed on PBMCs. Receptor source: a woman aged 40 to 50 in good health. Some clones in this sample may be carry-over from other donors' samples.

In its sample, this clone was seen once. Other DNA sequences in this specimen translate into the identical CDR3. The chain recombines TRBV2 with TRBJ2-7, with TRBD1 identical over 10 bases. The CDR3 is made up of 14 amino acids. CDR1 and CDR2 (germline): SNHLY, FYNNEI. Trimming cost V 4 bases and J 2 bases; bases outside gene matches: 2. CDR3 bases: TGTGCCAGCAGTGGAGGGACAGGGGCCTACGAGCAGTACTTC. It is translated as CASSGGTGAYEQYF.

This clone was detected a few times. The rearrangement links TRBV30 to TRBJ2-5; possible D gene TRBD1, 6 bases. This CDR3 is built from 11 residues. Trimming took off 5 bases at V and 11 bases at J, with 15 bases between the two ends. CDR1 and CDR2 from the germline V gene are GTSNPN and SVGIG (reference sequence). The CDR3 loop reads CAWGSGTGQYF. CDR3 sequence (DNA): TGTGCCTGGGGGAGTGGTACAGGGCAGTACTTC.

J is TRBJ2-3 and V is TRBV2; the D gene could be TRBD1 or TRBD2 (5 bases each). V gave up 10 bases and J gave up 6 bases, with 14 bases separating them. CDR1 is SNHLY, CDR2 FYNNEI, per germline. CDR3 size: 12 residues. CDR3 DNA: TGTGCCACCGGGACCACTTATGATACGCAGTATTTT. Encoded protein: CATGTTYDTQYF.

V is TRBV27 and J is TRBJ1-2, with a tentative D call TRBD1 (6 bases). From germline, CDR1 is MNHEY and CDR2 SMNVEV (reference sequence). V was trimmed by 5 bases and J by 0 bases, leaving 13 bases between them. CDR3 length equals 15 residues. The CDR3 sequence is CASSRLQGTNYGYTF. In DNA form, the CDR3 reads TGTGCCAGCAGTCGACTACAGGGTACTAACTATGGCTACACCTTC.

The DNA for the CDR3 is TGCGCCAGCAGTCAACCCCATCCCGGGGAGCTGTTTTTT. Translating it yields CASSQPHPGELFF. V gene TRBV23-1 combines with J gene TRBJ2-2; D is uncertain. TRBV23-1 is filed as an ORF, its function uncertain. This CDR3 comprises 13 residues. V was pared by 2 bases and J by 6 bases, with 7 bases between.

The rearrangement joins TRBV5-1 to TRBJ2-1; 9 positions match TRBD2. This CDR3 region has 17 residues. With 4 bases clipped from V and 0 bases from J, the junction kept 8 bases outside the gene matches. Germline assignment: CDR1 SGHRS and CDR2 YFSETQ. The CDR3 protein is CASSPLTSGSSYNEQFF. The CDR3 coding sequence is TGCGCCAGCAGCCCACTGACTAGCGGCAGCTCCTACAATGAGCAGTTCTTC.

This clone was counted between two and nine times. CDR3 residues: CASSLSSGEISYNEQFF. The DNA of the CDR3 is TGTGCCAGCAGCTTATCTAGCGGGGAAATCTCCTACAATGAGCAGTTCTTC. The genes are TRBV7-3 and TRBJ2-1; 9 bases align to TRBD2. J was trimmed by 0 bases and V by 2 bases; bases with no gene match: 5. The CDR3 spans 17 residues. The germline CDR1 and CDR2 sequences are SGHTA and FQGTGA. The full variable domain, rest sourced from reference TRBV7-3 and TRBJ2-1, is GAGVSQTPSNKVTEKGKYVELRCDPISGHTALYWYRQSLGQGPEFLIYFQGTGAADDSGLPNDRFFAVRPEGSVSTLKIQRTERGDSAVYLCASSLSSGEISYNEQFFGPGTRLTVL.

The rearrangement uses TRBV5-1 and TRBJ1-1; D not resolved. The CDR3 loop spans 14 amino acids. From germline, CDR1 is SGHRS and CDR2 YFSETQ. The ends were cut back, 9 bases at V and 1 base at J, with 16 bases in the middle. This chain's CDR3 is CATATAQGNTEAFF. CDR3 bases: TGCGCCACCGCGACTGCACAAGGGAACACTGAAGCTTTCTTT.

This clone was observed a handful of times. The chain combines TRBV19 with TRBJ1-2; 10 bases agree with TRBD1. Germline lookup yields CDR1 LNHDA and CDR2 SQIVND (reference sequence). The J segment lost 5 bases and the V segment lost 5 bases, leaving 2 bases of the junction unmatched. The CDR3 is made up of 13 amino acids. CDR3 loop: CASSDRGHYGYTF. The CDR3 nucleotides are TGTGCCAGTAGTGACAGGGGGCATTATGGCTACACCTTC.

The chain joins TRBV9 to TRBJ2-7, with D perhaps TRBD1 or TRBD2 (6 bases each). V was pared by 0 bases and J by 2 bases, with 12 bases between. The germline CDR1 and CDR2 sequences are SGDLS and YYNGEE. There are 15 residues in the CDR3. The CDR3 region is CASSVEGGIAYEQYF. The CDR3 DNA is TGTGCCAGCAGCGTAGAGGGGGGTATCGCCTACGAGCAGTACTTC.

The rearrangement links TRBV7-8 to TRBJ1-2; TRBD1 might be the D (5 bases). The CDR3 totals 16 residues. Looked up from germline, CDR1 is SGHVS and CDR2 is FQNEAQ. Deletions cut 4 bases from V and 4 bases from J, with 19 bases between. CDR3 amino acids: CASSSLQDANSYGYTF. The CDR3, as DNA: TGTGCCAGCAGCTCCCTACAGGATGCGAACTCCTATGGCTACACCTTC.

The rearrangement uses TRBV6-5 and TRBJ1-1, with 8 bases matching TRBD1. CDR1 is MNHEY, CDR2 SVGAGI, per germline. This CDR3 has 13 amino acids. V lost 6 bases to trimming and J lost 10 bases; unmatched junction nucleotides: 10. The CDR3 sequence is CASSHPGTGGAFF. The CDR3 nucleotides read TGTGCCAGCAGCCACCCCGGGACAGGAGGAGCTTTCTTT.

The chain is built from TRBV5-1 and TRBJ2-1, with TRBD2 matching 9 bases. Germline CDR1 and CDR2: SGHRS and YFSETQ. The J segment lost 9 bases and the V segment lost 0 bases, leaving 10 bases of the junction unmatched. The CDR3 sequence is 16 residues long. The CDR3 coding sequence is TGCGCCAGCAGCTTGGCGTCCGCGGGAGGGCGGGGTGAGCAGTTCTTC. This sequence encodes CASSLASAGGRGEQFF. Complete variable domain (other parts from reference TRBV5-1 and TRBJ2-1): KAGVTQTPRYLIKTRGQQVTLSCSPISGHRSVSWYQQTPGQGLQFLFEYFSETQRNKGNFPGRFSGRQFSNSRSEMNVSTLELGDSALYLCASSLASAGGRGEQFFGPGTRLTVL.

The chain carries TRBV7-7 and TRBJ2-2; perhaps D is TRBD1 or TRBD2 (7 bases each). This CDR3 comprises 15 residues. V was cut by 5 bases and J by 8 bases, with 18 bases left in between. CDR1 is SSHAT and CDR2 is FNYEAQ in the germline V gene (reference sequence). The CDR3 DNA sequence: TGTGCCAGCAGCCCGACGAGCGGGACAGCGGGGGAGCTGTTTTTT. Translating gives CASSPTSGTAGELFF.

This clone was counted a few times. This CDR3 is also generated by other DNA sequences in the sample. The chain recombines TRBV10-3 with TRBJ1-2; D uncertain. The CDR3 spans 12 residues. CDR1 is ENHRY, CDR2 SYGVKD, per germline. The V end lost 3 bases, the J end lost 3 bases, and 5 bases lay between the germline ends. This CDR3 reads CAISESDYGYTF. The CDR3 region has the DNA TGTGCCATCAGTGAATCAGACTATGGCTACACCTTC.

This clone was seen more than once but under ten times. This chain connects TRBV20-1 to TRBJ2-7; D ambiguous. The germline gives CDR1 DFQATT, CDR2 SNEGSKA (reference sequence). The CDR3 runs 11 residues. The V end lost 7 bases, the J end lost 0 bases, and 7 bases lay between the germline ends. The CDR3 DNA reads TGCAGTGTGGAGAGCTCCTACGAGCAGTACTTC. The encoded protein is CSVESSYEQYF.

In its sample, this clone was seen once. The chain joins TRBV18 to TRBJ2-1, with 7 bases matching TRBD1. Germline CDR1 and CDR2: KGHSH and LQKENI. The CDR3 runs to 16 residues. The trim removed 4 bases at V and 6 bases at J, leaving 12 bases unmatched. CDR3 in amino acids: CASSRLGTAIGNEQFF. Written as DNA, the CDR3 is TGTGCCAGCTCACGGCTCGGGACAGCCATTGGCAATGAGCAGTTCTTC.

The chain uses TRBV11-2 and TRBJ1-1; D is ambiguous. The CDR3 is 14 amino acids. Germline CDR1 reads SGHAT; CDR2 reads FQNNGV. V was pared by 1 base and J by 1 base, with 7 bases between. The CDR3 loop is CASSLVLGNTEAFF. The CDR3 nucleotides are TGTGCCAGCAGCTTAGTGTTGGGGAACACTGAAGCTTTCTTT.

V is TRBV18 and J is TRBJ2-7; a possible D gene is TRBD2 (6 bases). V lost 5 bases, J lost 3 bases, and 23 bases lay in between. The length of the CDR3 is 17 residues. Germline CDR1 KGHSH, CDR2 LQKENI. The CDR3 coding sequence is TGTGCCAGCTCATCGGCACCCCCGGGAGAGGGTTTCTACGAGCAGTACTTC. Translating it yields CASSSAPPGEGFYEQYF.

The chain carries TRBV15 and TRBJ2-3; 13 nucleotides line up with TRBD2. This CDR3 has 17 residues. Germline CDR1 and CDR2: LNHNV and YYDKDF (reference sequence). V was clipped by 2 bases and J by 4 bases; unmatched bases: 6. CDR3: CATSRWTSGSIADTQYF. CDR3 in DNA: TGTGCCACCAGCAGATGGACTAGCGGGAGTATAGCAGATACGCAGTATTTT.

The rearrangement joins TRBV4-1 to TRBJ2-1; 9 positions match TRBD2. The CDR3 loop spans 21 amino acids. V lost 0 bases and J lost 7; bases outside the gene matches: 22. Germline values: CDR1 MGHRA, CDR2 YSYEKL. Written as DNA, the CDR3 is TGCGCCAGCAGCCAAGAAAATGCAGGGGCTTACGCGGGAGGGCCGAGGAATGAGCAGTTCTTC. Protein sequence: CASSQENAGAYAGGPRNEQFF.

This clone was observed a few times. This rearrangement joins TRBV7-2 to TRBJ2-1; D remains unclear. The CDR3 covers 13 residues. The ends were cut back, 5 bases at V and 9 bases at J, with 14 bases in the middle. In germline, CDR1 is SGHTA, CDR2 FQGNSA. Here the CDR3 reads CASSILGSTEQFF. The CDR3 region has the DNA TGTGCCAGCAGCATCCTGGGTAGCACTGAGCAGTTCTTC.

The V and J genes are TRBV30 and TRBJ2-1, with 7 bases identical to TRBD2. The V gene's germline CDR1 is GTSNPN and CDR2 SVGIG (reference sequence). Unmatched junction bases numbered 11, after V lost 7 bases and J lost 5 bases. The CDR3 sequence is 14 residues long. In nucleotides, the CDR3 is TGTGCCTACCAATCGACTAGCATCCACAATGAGCAGTTCTTC. This gives the protein CAYQSTSIHNEQFF.

The rearrangement links TRBV27 to TRBJ2-1, with TRBD2 matching 7 bases. Per germline, CDR1 MNHEY and CDR2 SMNVEV (reference sequence). V dropped 3 bases and J dropped 9; count of bases not matched to a gene: 17. This CDR3 is 17 amino acids long. The CDR3 sequence: CASSFLALAKPGGEQFF. The CDR3 bases are TGTGCCAGCAGTTTTTTAGCGCTAGCGAAACCGGGAGGTGAGCAGTTCTTC.

This chain joins TRBV19 and TRBJ1-5; D unclear. Trimming took off 1 base at V and 4 bases at J, with 5 bases between the two ends. CDR1 and CDR2 from the germline V gene are LNHDA and SQIVND (reference sequence). The CDR3 is 13 amino acids. The CDR3 nucleotides are TGTGCCAGTAGTATAGGGAGGAATCAGCCCCAGCATTTT. This sequence encodes CASSIGRNQPQHF.

In this sample, this clone turned up a few times. This chain uses TRBV6-1 with TRBJ2-2, with unresolved D. Trimming took 6 bases from V and 7 from J, leaving 12 bases between them. CDR1 is MNHNS and CDR2 is SASEGT in the germline V gene. The length of the CDR3 is 13 residues. The CDR3 nucleotides are TGTGCCAGCAGAGTGAGTCTCCGCGGGGAGCTGTTTTTT. Protein product: CASRVSLRGELFF.

The J gene is TRBJ2-1, the V gene TRBV7-3; TRBD2 matches at 9 bases. Germline values: CDR1 SGHTA, CDR2 FQGTGA. CDR3 length: 15 residues. Losses at the gene ends were 1 base for V and 9 bases for J; bases not matched to a gene: 7. The CDR3 region has the DNA TGTGCCAGCAGCTTAAGGGTTAGCGGGAGTAGTGAGCAGTTCTTC. This encodes CASSLRVSGSSEQFF.